This T cell receptor (beta chain) was retrieved from a study of blood T cell repertoires in COVID-19. The data were produced by immunoSEQ multiplex PCR, yet TCRdb's version contains in-frame clones alone and is incomplete. The sample lists 30,000 to 50,000 clones; about 85% were seen once. Trimming at V came to 2 bases and at J to 5 bases, leaving 7 bases not matched to a gene. This CDR3 has 16 residues. Germline V gives CDR1 KGHDR, CDR2 SFDVKD. Sequencing was carried out using peripheral blood. The sequence came from a man aged 55 to 70 with acute or convalescent COVID-19. The chain is built from TRBV24-1 and TRBJ2-1; TRBD2 agrees at 8 bases. The CDR3 nucleotides are TGTGCCACCAGTGATTCGGGCGGGAGGAGCAACAATGAGCAGTTCTTC. This sequence encodes CATSDSGGRSNNEQFF.